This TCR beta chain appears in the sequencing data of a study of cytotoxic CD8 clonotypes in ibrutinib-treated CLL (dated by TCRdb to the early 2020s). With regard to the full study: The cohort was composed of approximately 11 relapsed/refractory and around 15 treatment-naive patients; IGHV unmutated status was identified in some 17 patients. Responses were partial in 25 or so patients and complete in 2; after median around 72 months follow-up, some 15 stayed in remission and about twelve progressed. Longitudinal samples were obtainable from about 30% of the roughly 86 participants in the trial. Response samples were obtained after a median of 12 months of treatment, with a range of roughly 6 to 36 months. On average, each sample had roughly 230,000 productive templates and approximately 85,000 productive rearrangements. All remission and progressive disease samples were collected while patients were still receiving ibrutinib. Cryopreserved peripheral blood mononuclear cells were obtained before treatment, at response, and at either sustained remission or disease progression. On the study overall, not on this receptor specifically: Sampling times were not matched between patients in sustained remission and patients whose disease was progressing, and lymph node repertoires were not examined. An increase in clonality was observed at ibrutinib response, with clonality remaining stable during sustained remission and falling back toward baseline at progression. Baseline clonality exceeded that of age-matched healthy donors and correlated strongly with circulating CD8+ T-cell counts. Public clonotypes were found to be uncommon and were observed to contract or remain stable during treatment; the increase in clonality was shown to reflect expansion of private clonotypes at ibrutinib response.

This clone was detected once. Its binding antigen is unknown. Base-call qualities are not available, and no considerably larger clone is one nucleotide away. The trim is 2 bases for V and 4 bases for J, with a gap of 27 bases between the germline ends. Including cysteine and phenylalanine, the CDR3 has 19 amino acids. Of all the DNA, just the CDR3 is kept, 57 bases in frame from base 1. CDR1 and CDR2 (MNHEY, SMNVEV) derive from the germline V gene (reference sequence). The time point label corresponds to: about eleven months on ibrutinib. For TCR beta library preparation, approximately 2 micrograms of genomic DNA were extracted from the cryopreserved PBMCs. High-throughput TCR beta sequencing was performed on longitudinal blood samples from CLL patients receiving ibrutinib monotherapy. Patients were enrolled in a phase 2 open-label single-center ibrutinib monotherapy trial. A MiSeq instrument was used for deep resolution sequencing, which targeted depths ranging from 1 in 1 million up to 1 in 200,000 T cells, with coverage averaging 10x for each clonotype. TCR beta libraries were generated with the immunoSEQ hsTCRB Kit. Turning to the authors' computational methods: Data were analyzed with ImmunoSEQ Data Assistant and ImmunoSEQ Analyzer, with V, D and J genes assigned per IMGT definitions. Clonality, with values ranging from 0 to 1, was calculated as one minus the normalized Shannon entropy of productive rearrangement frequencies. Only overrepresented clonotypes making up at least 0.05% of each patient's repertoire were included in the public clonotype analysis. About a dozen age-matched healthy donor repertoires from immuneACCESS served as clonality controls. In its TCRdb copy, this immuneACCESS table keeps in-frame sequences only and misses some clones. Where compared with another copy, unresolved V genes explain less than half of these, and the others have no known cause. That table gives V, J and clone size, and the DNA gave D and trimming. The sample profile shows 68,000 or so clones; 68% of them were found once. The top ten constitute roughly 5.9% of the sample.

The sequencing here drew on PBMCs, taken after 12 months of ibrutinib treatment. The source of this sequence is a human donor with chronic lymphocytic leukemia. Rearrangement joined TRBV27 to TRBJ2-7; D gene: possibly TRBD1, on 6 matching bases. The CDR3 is CASSLIGGRGRATGYEQYF. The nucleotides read TGTGCCAGCAGTTTAATTGGGGGCCGAGGGCGGGCCACGGGTTACGAGCAGTACTTC.